This T cell receptor (beta chain) was documented in a study of blood T cell repertoires in COVID-19. Study overall: Samples taken during acute and convalescent COVID-19 were collected in the United States, Italy and Spain. From T cells, B-cell-depleted T cells, or PBMCs came the material, which was cDNA or gDNA.

Between the trimmed V and J ends, which lost 3 bases and 6 bases, there was a span of 11 bases. The germline CDR1 and CDR2 sequences are LNHNV and YYDKDF (reference sequence). The CDR3 runs 14 residues. In the study's own analysis: Reference gene primers were amplified, and this amplification served to estimate nucleated cell counts. Data came from immunoSEQ multiplex PCR; TCRdb stores just in-frame clones and leaves some out. V and J calls plus clone size are reproduced from that table; the DNA served to infer D and trimming. Among about 170,000 clones listed, approximately 85% were seen once. The sample consisted of peripheral blood. The chain is built from TRBV15 and TRBJ1-4, with D uncertain. The sequence was collected from a man older than 75 with COVID-19, enrolled during active disease. CDR3: CATSSASGDEKLFF. DNA for the CDR3: TGTGCCACCAGCAGCGCCAGCGGGGATGAAAAACTGTTTTTT.